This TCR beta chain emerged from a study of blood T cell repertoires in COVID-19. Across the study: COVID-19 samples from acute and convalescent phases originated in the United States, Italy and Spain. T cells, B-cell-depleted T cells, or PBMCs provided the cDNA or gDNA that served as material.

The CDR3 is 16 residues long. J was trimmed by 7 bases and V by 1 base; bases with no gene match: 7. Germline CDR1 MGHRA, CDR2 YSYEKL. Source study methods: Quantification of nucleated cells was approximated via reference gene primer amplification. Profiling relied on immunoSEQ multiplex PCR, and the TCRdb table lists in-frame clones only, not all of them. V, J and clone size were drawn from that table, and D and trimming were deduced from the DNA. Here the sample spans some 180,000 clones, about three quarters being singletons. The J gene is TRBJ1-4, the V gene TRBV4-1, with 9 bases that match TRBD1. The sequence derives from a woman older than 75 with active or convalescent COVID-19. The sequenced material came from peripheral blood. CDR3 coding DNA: TGCGCCAGCAGCCAAGCCGGGAGACAGGGGGGTGAAAAACTGTTTTTT. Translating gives CASSQAGRQGGEKLFF.